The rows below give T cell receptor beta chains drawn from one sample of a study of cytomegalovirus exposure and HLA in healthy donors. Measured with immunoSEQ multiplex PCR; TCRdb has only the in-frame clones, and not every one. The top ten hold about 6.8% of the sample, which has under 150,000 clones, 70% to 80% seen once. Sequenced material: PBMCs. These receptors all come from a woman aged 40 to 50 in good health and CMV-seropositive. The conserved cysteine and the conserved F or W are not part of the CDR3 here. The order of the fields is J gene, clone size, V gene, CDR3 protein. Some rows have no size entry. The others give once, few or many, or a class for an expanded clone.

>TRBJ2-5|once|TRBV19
ASSRDRGGETQY
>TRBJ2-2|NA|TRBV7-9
ASRLGPSGIGELF
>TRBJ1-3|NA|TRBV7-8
ARTPQPTGFKGNTIY
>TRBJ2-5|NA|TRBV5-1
ASSPGLLQETQY
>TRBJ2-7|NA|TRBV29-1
SARGLGRYEQY
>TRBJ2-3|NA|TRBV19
ASSIGGRIADTQY
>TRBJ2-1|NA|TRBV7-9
ASSPTTGLTYNEQF
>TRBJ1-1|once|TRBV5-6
ASSYRTVNTETF
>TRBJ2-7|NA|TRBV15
ATSRTGTSSYEQY
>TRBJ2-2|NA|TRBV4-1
ASSQGSQGFTGELF
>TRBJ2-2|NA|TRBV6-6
ASTPLVSDGELF
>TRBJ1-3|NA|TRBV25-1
ASSEYYQGWSGNTIY
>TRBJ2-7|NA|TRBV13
ASRQSGGQDEQY
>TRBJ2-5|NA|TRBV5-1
ASSLAGGQETQY
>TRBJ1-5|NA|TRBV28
ASSLGTGSGQPQH
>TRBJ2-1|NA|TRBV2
ASRSEGSYNEQF
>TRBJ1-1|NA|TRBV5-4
ASSLQGIPGSEAF
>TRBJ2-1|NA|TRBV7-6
ASSLEAGGMIGYNEQF
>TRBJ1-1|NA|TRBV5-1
ASSPTGGAMNTEAF
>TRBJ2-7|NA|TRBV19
ASSIEKFTSGSGYEQY
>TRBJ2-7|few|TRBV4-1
ASSQGGAGLREQY
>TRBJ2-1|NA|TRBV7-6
ASSPRAGSAYNEQF
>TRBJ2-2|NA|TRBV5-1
ASSSGTSGNGELF
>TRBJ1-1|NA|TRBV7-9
ASSLVRGLLIVTEAF
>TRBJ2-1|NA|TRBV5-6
ASSLSRRGEQF
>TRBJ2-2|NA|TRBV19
ASTAGLAGGLKFAGELF
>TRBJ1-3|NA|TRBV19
ASSILTGTQVPGNTIY
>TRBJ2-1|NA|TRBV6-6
ASSYAGVRNNEQF
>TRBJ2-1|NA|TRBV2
ASRGQGRRNEQF
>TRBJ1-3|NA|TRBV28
ASSLSGQGRMSSGNTIY
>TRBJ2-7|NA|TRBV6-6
ASRSGRSIHEQY
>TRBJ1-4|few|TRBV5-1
ASSPGQNLGANEKLF
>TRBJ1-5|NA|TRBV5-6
ASSARGQPQH
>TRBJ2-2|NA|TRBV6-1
ASSVVSGELF
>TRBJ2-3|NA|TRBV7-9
SSSLRGLAGVAQY
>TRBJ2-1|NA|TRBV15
ATSRPREFLYNEQF
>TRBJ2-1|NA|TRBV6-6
ASSEAGDFHNEQF
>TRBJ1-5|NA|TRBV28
ASSQQVNQPQH
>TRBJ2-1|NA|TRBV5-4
ASSLNSYYNEQF
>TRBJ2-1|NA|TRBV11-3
ASSLDQGGSGSYNEQF
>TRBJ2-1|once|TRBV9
ASKPPGGNGYNEQF
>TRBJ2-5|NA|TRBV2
ASRDLAGGETQY
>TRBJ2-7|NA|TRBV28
ASQSGSTSYEQY
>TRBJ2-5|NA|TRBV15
ATSRDMGGGETQY
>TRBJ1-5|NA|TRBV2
ASSAQGSGQPQH
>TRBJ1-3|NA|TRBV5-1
ASSSGGGGSGNTIY
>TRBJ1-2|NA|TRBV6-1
ASSPTGRRGYT
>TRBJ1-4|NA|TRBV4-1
ASSQDKHRGNEKLF
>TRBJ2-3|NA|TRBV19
ASSRGGSTDTQY
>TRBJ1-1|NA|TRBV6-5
ASRPDRGLLRAF
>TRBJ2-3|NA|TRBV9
ASSVGGLDADTQY
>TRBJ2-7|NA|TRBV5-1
ASSTQDGSYEQY
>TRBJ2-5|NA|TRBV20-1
SAHRGETQY
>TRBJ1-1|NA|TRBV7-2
ASSLVGLEAF
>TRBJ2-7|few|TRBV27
ASSWGGAGEQY
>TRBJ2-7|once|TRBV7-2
ASSFLAGGAYEQY
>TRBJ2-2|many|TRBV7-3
ASSSPNTGELF
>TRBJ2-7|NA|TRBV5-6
ASSLRDQQY
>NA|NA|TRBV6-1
ASRSGQSYEQY